The 30 T cell receptor beta chains presented below share a single source sample, sequenced in a study of blood T cell repertoires in COVID-19. TCRdb's table, derived via immunoSEQ multiplex PCR, lists solely in-frame clones and lacks some. This table has a few hundred thousand clones, 70% to 90% appearing once. The sample comprised PBMCs or T cells enriched from blood (not recorded which). These receptors came from a man aged 30 to 45 who had recovered from COVID-19.

The chain combines TRBV5-6 with TRBJ1-1; the match to TRBD1 covers 12 bases. The trim removed 2 bases at V and 6 bases at J, leaving 5 bases unmatched. Germline CDR1 SGHDT, CDR2 YYEEEE. This CDR3 comprises 15 residues. CDR3 DNA sequence: TGTGCCAGCAGCTTACCGGGACAGGGGGCGGCTGAAGCTTTCTTT. Amino acids: CASSLPGQGAAEAFF.

The genes are TRBV15 and TRBJ1-1; D is unresolved. V lost 1 base and J 1 base, leaving 7 bases between the germline ends. This CDR3 region has 14 residues. CDR1 is LNHNV, CDR2 YYDKDF, per germline (reference sequence). The CDR3, as DNA: TGTGCCACCAGCAGAGCGGAGGGGAACACTGAAGCTTTCTTT. Translation gives CATSRAEGNTEAFF. Combining the CDR3 with reference TRBV15 and TRBJ1-1 gives the whole variable domain DAMVIQNPRYQVTQFGKPVTLSCSQTLNHNVMYWYQQKSSQAPKLLFHYYDKDFNNEADTPDNFQSRRPNTSFCFLDIRSPGLGDTAMYLCATSRAEGNTEAFFGQGTRLTVV.

This chain uses TRBV6-5 with TRBJ1-2; TRBD1 aligns across 9 bases. This CDR3 comprises 14 residues. Germline V gene data show CDR1 as MNHEY and CDR2 as SVGAGI. With 5 bases clipped from V and 2 bases from J, the junction kept 3 bases outside the gene matches. The CDR3 here is CASSPGTGNYGYTF. The CDR3 DNA sequence: TGTGCCAGCAGTCCCGGGACAGGGAACTATGGCTACACCTTC.

The V and J genes are TRBV2 and TRBJ1-1; possibly TRBD1 for D (5 bases). The CDR3 runs 14 residues. CDR1 and CDR2 (germline): SNHLY, FYNNEI. V was pared by 1 base and J by 4 bases, with 10 bases between. The CDR3 bases are TGTGCCAGCAGTGAAGGACAGAGCATCACTGAAGCTTTCTTT. It is translated as CASSEGQSITEAFF.

CDR3 region: CASGLVQRANTEAFF. The CDR3 nucleotides read TGTGCTAGTGGTTTGGTACAGCGGGCGAACACTGAAGCTTTCTTT. The chain combines TRBV12-5 with TRBJ1-1; D call uncertain. Between the trimmed V and J ends, which lost 0 bases and 1 base, there was a span of 9 bases. CDR1 is LGHNT and CDR2 is FRNRAP in the germline V gene. The CDR3 length is 15 residues.

The rearrangement joins TRBV5-4 to TRBJ2-2, with TRBD2 matching over 13 bases. The CDR3 spans 16 residues. V shed 2 bases, J shed 4 bases, and the junction held 2 bases outside the gene matches. Germline V gene lookup returns CDR1 SGHNT and CDR2 YYREEE (reference sequence). DNA for the CDR3: TGTGCCAGCAGCTTACTAGCGGGGGGGTTCACCGGGGAGCTGTTTTTT. Translation: CASSLLAGGFTGELFF.

The CDR3 DNA reads as TGCGCCAGCCGGACGACAGGAACCTACGAGCAGTACTTC. Its protein is CASRTTGTYEQYF. The genes are TRBV5-1 and TRBJ2-7; a possible D gene is TRBD1 (6 bases). V shed 7 bases and J shed 2 bases, with 13 bases lying between them. CDR3 length equals 13 residues. Germline CDR1 and CDR2: SGHRS and YFSETQ.

Here the CDR3 reads CASSNPGLADTQYF. The CDR3 coding sequence is TGCGCCAGCAGCAACCCTGGACTGGCAGATACGCAGTATTTT. The chain employs TRBV4-1 and TRBJ2-3; tentatively, D is TRBD2 (5 bases). In germline, CDR1 is MGHRA, CDR2 YSYEKL. The V end was cut by 5 bases, the J end by 4 bases, with 13 bases between. The CDR3 consists of 14 residues.

The V gene is TRBV27, the J gene TRBJ2-7; maybe TRBD2 (6 bases). Trimming shortened V by 4 bases and J by 6 bases, and 19 bases separated the two germline ends. Looked up from germline, CDR1 is MNHEY and CDR2 is SMNVEV (reference sequence). The CDR3 length is 15 residues. The CDR3 here is CASSSAGRPVAEQYF. In DNA form, the CDR3 reads TGTGCCAGCAGTTCGGCGGGACGTCCCGTGGCCGAGCAGTACTTC.

This clone was recorded a few times. In DNA, the CDR3 is TGTGCCAGTAGTATTCCCGTGGGGCCACTCTATGGCTACACCTTC. Its protein product is CASSIPVGPLYGYTF. The chain uses TRBV19 and TRBJ1-2; D is perhaps TRBD1 (5 bases). The germline CDR1 and CDR2 sequences are LNHDA and SQIVND (reference sequence). CDR3 length: 15 residues. V was trimmed by 3 bases and J by 4 bases, leaving 15 bases between them.

CDR3 sequence reads: CASSVEYGNTEAFF. DNA of the CDR3: TGTGCCAGCAGCGTAGAATACGGGAACACTGAAGCTTTCTTT. The rearrangement uses TRBV9 and TRBJ1-1; D ambiguous. Trimming cost V 0 bases and J 1 base, with 7 bases left between them. The CDR3 consists of 14 residues. Germline lookup yields CDR1 SGDLS and CDR2 YYNGEE.

This clone has a single count. This rearrangement joins TRBV5-6 to TRBJ2-5, with a weak D call TRBD1 (5 bases). Trimming shortened V by 4 bases and J by 0 bases, and 13 bases separated the two germline ends. The germline gives CDR1 SGHDT, CDR2 YYEEEE. The CDR3 spans 15 residues. The CDR3 loop is CASSRVDRDQETQYF. The CDR3 DNA sequence: TGTGCCAGCAGCCGAGTCGACAGAGACCAAGAGACCCAGTACTTC.

V and J are TRBV20-1 and TRBJ1-5; D perhaps matches TRBD1 (6 bases). The germline V gene has CDR1 DFQATT and CDR2 SNEGSKA (reference sequence). V lost 3 bases and J 0 bases, leaving 12 bases between the germline ends. This CDR3 region has 15 residues. CDR3 nucleotides: TGCAGTGCTAGTGACAGGCTAAATAGCAATCAGCCCCAGCATTTT. This codes for CSASDRLNSNQPQHF.

The chain uses TRBV21-1 and TRBJ2-2; TRBD2, the table's D call, lacks a check against the DNA. TRBV21-1 is a recognized pseudogene. CDR3 length equals 12 residues. DNA for the CDR3: TGTGCCAGCACCACAGCTTTAGGGGAGCTGTTTTTT. Protein product: CASTTALGELFF.

The chain has TRBV6-5 and TRBJ1-1, with D possibly TRBD1 on 6 matching bases. The CDR3 has 14 amino acids. CDR1 is MNHEY and CDR2 is SVGAGI in the germline V gene. Trimming pared 5 bases from V and 0 bases from J, leaving 10 bases between. In DNA form, the CDR3 reads TGTGCCAGCAGTCGGACAGTTGTGAACACTGAAGCTTTCTTT. The encoded protein is CASSRTVVNTEAFF.

The CDR3 region has the DNA TGTGCCAGCAGCCCCACCGGGACAGGCAGGGAGACCCAGTACTTC. Its translation is CASSPTGTGRETQYF. The chain has TRBV7-8 and TRBJ2-5, with 8 bases aligning to TRBD1. Losses at the gene ends were 5 bases for V and 5 bases for J; bases not matched to a gene: 10. Germline assignment: CDR1 SGHVS and CDR2 FQNEAQ. The CDR3 consists of 15 residues.

V usage is TRBV25-1 and J usage is TRBJ2-1; 9 nucleotides align to TRBD1. This CDR3 is built from 14 residues. Per the germline V gene, CDR1 is MGHDK and CDR2 is SYGVNS. With 6 bases clipped from V and 4 bases from J, the junction kept 4 bases outside the gene matches. Written as DNA, the CDR3 is TGTGCCAGCAGGGGACAGGGAAGGTACAATGAGCAGTTCTTC. Translation: CASRGQGRYNEQFF.

The chain carries TRBV4-1 and TRBJ1-5; 7 bases map to TRBD1. The trim removed 0 bases at V and 2 bases at J, leaving 7 bases unmatched. In germline, CDR1 is MGHRA, CDR2 YSYEKL. This CDR3 has 17 residues. The CDR3 loop is CASSQDPDREGNQPQHF. CDR3 nucleotide sequence: TGCGCCAGCAGCCAAGATCCCGACAGGGAGGGCAATCAGCCCCAGCATTTT.

DNA of the CDR3: TGCGCCAGCAGCCTCACTAGCGGGGGAAGCTACGAGCAGTACTTC. Translated: CASSLTSGGSYEQYF. The rearrangement joins TRBV4-1 to TRBJ2-7; 11 positions agree with TRBD2. V lost 4 bases and J lost 3; bases outside the gene matches: 5. In germline, CDR1 is MGHRA, CDR2 YSYEKL. CDR3 length: 15 residues.

The chain links TRBV13 to TRBJ2-3; a possible D gene is TRBD2 (6 bases). There are 14 residues in the CDR3. V was cut by 1 base and J by 1 base, with 6 bases left in between. CDR1 and CDR2 (germline): PRHDT, FYEKMQ (reference sequence). The CDR3 here is CASSLAGGTDTQYF. The DNA for the CDR3 is TGTGCCAGCAGCTTAGCGGGGGGCACAGATACGCAGTATTTT.

The sample holds one count of this clone. The chain joins TRBV6-6 to TRBJ1-6; a weak D match, TRBD1 (5 bases). CDR1 is MNHNY, CDR2 SVGAGI, per germline (reference sequence). V lost 2 bases, J lost 8 bases, and 16 bases lay in between. This CDR3 is built from 16 residues. CDR3 coding DNA: TGTGCCAGCAGTTACCCGAGCGACCCCAGGGATTCACCCCTCCACTTT. Its protein product is CASSYPSDPRDSPLHF.

This sequence joins TRBV19 and TRBJ2-1; TRBD2 matches 9 bases. The CDR3 extends over 17 amino acids. CDR1 and CDR2 (germline): LNHDA, SQIVND (reference sequence). Here the CDR3 DNA reads TGTCCCACCAAACACCACGGCGGGGGGGTCTCTTACAATGAGCAGTTCTTC. Translation gives CPTKHHGGGVSYNEQFF.

This chain joins TRBV7-9 and TRBJ1-5; D gene unclear. The CDR3 covers 16 residues. Per germline, CDR1 SEHNR and CDR2 FQNEAQ (reference sequence). Trimming left V 3 bases short and J 3 bases short, with 15 bases between. CDR3 in amino acids: CASSFWSGDNNQPQHF. CDR3 nucleotides: TGTGCCAGCAGCTTTTGGTCAGGCGATAACAATCAGCCCCAGCATTTT.

The chain has TRBV7-2 and TRBJ2-1, with D hard to call. Trimming shortened V by 5 bases and J by 10 bases, and 12 bases separated the two germline ends. The CDR3 is made up of 12 amino acids. The germline gives CDR1 SGHTA, CDR2 FQGNSA. The CDR3 loop reads CASSRSVREQFF. The CDR3 nucleotides read TGTGCCAGCAGCCGGTCCGTGCGCGAGCAGTTCTTC.

The genes are TRBV3-1 (or the pseudogene TRBV3-2) and TRBJ1-3; the D is unclear. This CDR3 is built from 15 residues. Trimming took off 4 bases at V and 4 bases at J, with 14 bases between the two ends. Germline CDR1 is LGHDT and CDR2 is YNNKEL (reference sequence). This CDR3 is CASSRRVTGGNTIYF. As DNA, the CDR3 is TGTGCCAGCAGCCGCCGGGTGACGGGGGGAAACACCATATATTTT.

The gene calls are TRBV19 and TRBJ2-3; TRBD2 matches 10 bases. Unmatched junction bases numbered 6, after V lost 5 bases and J lost 1 base. The germline gives CDR1 LNHDA, CDR2 SQIVND (reference sequence). CDR3 length: 16 residues. CDR3 coding DNA: TGTGCCAGTAGTCTGACCGGACTAGCGGGCACAGATACGCAGTATTTT. Amino acid sequence: CASSLTGLAGTDTQYF.

The V call is TRBV4-3, the J call TRBJ1-1, with TRBD1 matching over 7 bases. J gave up 0 bases and V 3 bases, and 4 bases lay outside the gene matches. CDR1 is LGHNA, CDR2 YSLEER, per germline. The CDR3 is made up of 15 amino acids. Here the CDR3 reads CASSQRTGVNTEAFF. The CDR3 DNA follows: TGCGCCAGCAGCCAGAGGACAGGAGTGAACACTGAAGCTTTCTTT.

The chain uses TRBV2 and TRBJ2-5; D is perhaps TRBD2 (6 bases). The CDR3 runs to 15 residues. Trimming stripped 8 bases from V and 2 bases from J, with 18 bases between. Germline V gives CDR1 SNHLY, CDR2 FYNNEI. CDR3 in amino acids: CASPLLALEQETQYF. The CDR3 bases are TGTGCCAGCCCCCTTCTAGCGTTGGAACAAGAGACCCAGTACTTC.

V is TRBV2 and J is TRBJ2-5; the match to TRBD1 covers 7 bases. The CDR3 consists of 13 residues. Germline CDR1 and CDR2: SNHLY and FYNNEI. Losses at the gene ends were 8 bases for V and 3 bases for J; bases not matched to a gene: 6. In DNA, the CDR3 is TGTGCCAGCTCCTGGGGGACAGAAGAGACCCAGTACTTC. Translation gives CASSWGTEETQYF.

V gene TRBV20-1 combines with J gene TRBJ1-2; D unresolved. Looked up from germline, CDR1 is DFQATT and CDR2 is SNEGSKA (reference sequence). This CDR3 has 12 residues. V gave up 3 bases and J gave up 6 bases, with 11 bases separating them. In DNA, the CDR3 is TGCAGTGCTAGTGCGAACAGAGATGGCTACACCTTC. The encoded protein is CSASANRDGYTF.